This passage covers 28 T cell receptor beta chains from one sample sequenced in a study of T cells in Graves' hyperthyroidism and ophthalmopathy. The TCR beta CDR3 regions underwent amplification using RNA transcripts as the source. HTBI primers were employed in a first-round RT-PCR of the TCR CDR3. TCRdb independently ran MiXCR on the multiplex PCR reads; one entry per CDR3 protein. Of fewer than 550,000 distinct CDR3 sequences in the sample, 15% to 19% are singletons; the top ten hold around an eighth. Sequenced input: blood. These receptors were taken from a woman between 18 and 30 years old with Graves' hyperthyroidism.

The rearrangement joins TRBV2 to TRBJ2-1; 8 bases map to TRBD2. Germline CDR1 and CDR2: SNHLY and FYNNEI. After removal of 6 bases from V and 7 bases from J, the junction contained 17 bases not matched to a gene. This CDR3 has 17 amino acids. This CDR3 reads CASRPLRGGGGQNEQFF. The CDR3 bases are TGTGCCAGCAGACCCCTCCGGGGGGGAGGCGGACAGAATGAGCAGTTCTTC.

This chain links TRBV19 with TRBJ2-1; weak D call: TRBD1 (6 bases). Trimming shortened V by 9 bases and J by 0 bases, and 21 bases separated the two germline ends. Germline CDR1 LNHDA, CDR2 SQIVND (reference sequence). The CDR3 is 17 amino acids. DNA of the CDR3: TGTGCCAGCAGAAGGAATGGGGGCCCCTCCTCCTACAATGAGCAGTTCTTC. Amino acid sequence: CASRRNGGPSSYNEQFF.

This clonotype was seen a few times. The chain couples TRBV19 to TRBJ1-1; D is perhaps TRBD1 (5 bases). With 2 bases removed from V and 6 bases from J, the gap between germline ends came to 10 bases. The germline gives CDR1 LNHDA, CDR2 SQIVND (reference sequence). The CDR3 runs to 13 residues. The CDR3 spells CASSIIRGAEAFF. CDR3 DNA: TGTGCCAGTAGTATAATAAGGGGAGCTGAAGCTTTCTTT.

This chain joins TRBV12-3 or TRBV12-4 and TRBJ1-2; D perhaps matches TRBD1 (5 bases). There are 14 residues in the CDR3. V lost 5 bases, J lost 8 bases, and 18 bases lay in between. This CDR3 reads CASSPVGEGLGYTF. The CDR3 region has the DNA TGTGCCAGCAGTCCCGTAGGGGAAGGCTTGGGCTACACCTTC.

The chain is built from TRBV4-2 and TRBJ2-1; D might be TRBD2 (5 bases). The CDR3 has 18 amino acids. V lost 0 bases and J lost 4, with 19 bases in between. CDR1 LGHNA and CDR2 YNFKEQ come from the germline V gene. CDR3 protein: CASSQDLLLTNTYNEQFF. CDR3 coding DNA: TGTGCCAGCAGCCAAGATCTTCTTTTGACTAACACGTACAATGAGCAGTTCTTC.

At least ten counts were recorded for this clonotype. This chain uses TRBV6-5 with TRBJ1-1, with 10 nucleotides matching TRBD1. The CDR3 contains 15 residues. V lost 2 bases, J lost 3 bases, and 3 bases stayed unmatched. Germline CDR1 reads MNHEY; CDR2 reads SVGAGI. CDR3 coding DNA: TGTGCCAGCAGTTACCAGGGACAGGGGCACACTGAAGCTTTCTTT. This codes for CASSYQGQGHTEAFF.

The V gene is TRBV11-2, the J gene TRBJ2-1; 10 nucleotides line up with TRBD2. CDR1 is SGHAT, CDR2 FQNNGV, per germline. This CDR3 region has 14 residues. The junction had 7 bases not matched to a gene; V was cut back by 7 bases and J by 7 bases. The CDR3 nucleotides read TGTGCCAGCACAGCGGGGGGGACGGAAAATGAGCAGTTCTTC. It is translated as CASTAGGTENEQFF. Supplemented by reference TRBV11-2 and TRBJ2-1, the full variable domain reads EAGVAQSPRYKIIEKRQSVAFWCNPISGHATLYWYQQILGQGPKLLIQFQNNGVVDDSQLPKDRFSAERLKGVDSTLKIQPAKLEDSAVYLCASTAGGTENEQFFGPGTRLTVL.

This clonotype was recorded many times. The chain links TRBV2 to TRBJ2-7, with unresolved D. The germline V gene encodes CDR1 SNHLY and CDR2 FYNNEI. V lost 3 bases and J lost 6, with 12 bases in between. This CDR3 has 13 residues. In nucleotides, the CDR3 is TGTGCCAGCAGTGAGGTGACAACGGGCGAGCAGTACTTC. Protein: CASSEVTTGEQYF.

This clonotype was picked up a small number of times. The gene calls are TRBV11-2 and TRBJ2-5, with 7 nucleotides matching TRBD2. V was clipped by 5 bases and J by 5 bases; unmatched bases: 17. Germline CDR1 reads SGHAT; CDR2 reads FQNNGV. This CDR3 region has 17 residues. The CDR3 here is CASSRLAELRGGETQYF. The CDR3 DNA follows: TGTGCCAGCAGCCGCCTGGCGGAATTGAGGGGAGGGGAGACCCAGTACTTC.

About this clonotype: At one of its ends the junction is not consistent with the germline gene, which may arise from a read error. The chain has TRBV20-1 and TRBJ1-1; TRBD1 matches at 7 bases. This CDR3 has 15 residues. Germline CDR1 DFQATT, CDR2 SNEGSKA (reference sequence). Written as DNA, the CDR3 is TGCAGTACTAGGGGCGAGACAGGGTTGGGCACTGAAGCTTTCTTT. The encoded protein is CSTRGETGLGTEAFF.

This clonotype was recorded many times. The chain links TRBV6-2 or TRBV6-3 to TRBJ1-5; D may be TRBD1 (5 bases). The length of the CDR3 is 17 residues. Trimming took off 2 bases at V and 5 bases at J, with 19 bases between the two ends. CDR1 and CDR2 from the germline V gene are MNHEY and SVGEGT. The chain's CDR3 is CASSYPWRGRADQPQHF. For the CDR3, the DNA is TGTGCCAGCAGTTACCCGTGGCGGGGCAGGGCCGATCAGCCCCAGCATTTT.

This clonotype was counted between two and nine times. This chain uses TRBV5-6 with TRBJ1-2; no reliable D call. Trimming took off 4 bases at V and 2 bases at J, with 15 bases between the two ends. This CDR3 has 15 amino acids. CDR1 and CDR2 (germline): SGHDT, YYEEEE. CDR3 DNA sequence: TGTGCCAGCAGCGAGGACGCCAACACCAACTATGGCTACACCTTC. This sequence encodes CASSEDANTNYGYTF.

The chain links TRBV19 to TRBJ2-1; D uncertain. Germline CDR1 LNHDA, CDR2 SQIVND (reference sequence). Trimming removed 3 bases at V and 6 bases at J, with 6 bases between. The CDR3 is 12 residues long. The DNA of the CDR3 is TGTGCCAGTAGTATGATAGTCAATGAGCAGTTCTTC. This translates into CASSMIVNEQFF.

This clonotype was detected ten times or more. V usage is TRBV7-9 and J usage is TRBJ1-1, with a weak D call TRBD1 (6 bases). The germline V and J ends were trimmed by 4 bases and 1 base, with 13 bases remaining between them. This CDR3 comprises 15 residues. Germline V gives CDR1 SEHNR, CDR2 FQNEAQ (reference sequence). The chain's CDR3 is CASSSPLQGNTEAFF. The CDR3, as DNA: TGTGCCAGCAGCTCTCCTTTACAGGGGAACACTGAAGCTTTCTTT.

This clonotype occurred many times. This chain uses TRBV28 with TRBJ2-2; 7 bases line up with TRBD2. The CDR3 has 16 amino acids. CDR1 and CDR2 (germline): MDHEN, SYDVKM. Germline trimming cut 3 bases from V and 3 bases from J; bases unmatched to any gene: 7. In DNA, the CDR3 is TGTGCCAGCAGTTTCGGGGGGAAAGGGGACACCGGGGAGCTGTTTTTT. As protein: CASSFGGKGDTGELFF.

J is TRBJ2-5 and V is TRBV13; TRBD1 matches at 10 bases. V lost 5 bases, J lost 5 bases, and 8 bases stayed unmatched. The CDR3 totals 15 residues. The germline gives CDR1 PRHDT, CDR2 FYEKMQ (reference sequence). DNA of the CDR3: TGTGCCAGCAGCCCTGGACAGGGGGAAAGGGAGACCCAGTACTTC. It codes for CASSPGQGERETQYF.

This clonotype was seen at least ten times. This CDR3 reads CASSLVARGAYNEQFF. The CDR3 DNA sequence: TGTGCCAGCAGCTTAGTAGCCAGGGGGGCCTACAATGAGCAGTTCTTC. V and J are TRBV11-2 and TRBJ2-1; maybe TRBD1 (7 bases). Germline assignment: CDR1 SGHAT and CDR2 FQNNGV. The CDR3 totals 16 residues. The ends were cut back, 1 base at V and 2 bases at J, with 12 bases in the middle.

This clonotype was counted ten times or more. This chain uses TRBV3-1 with TRBJ1-2; no firm D call. Trimming shortened V by 1 base and J by 9 bases, and 9 bases separated the two germline ends. CDR3 length: 12 amino acids. CDR1 and CDR2 (germline): LGHDT, YNNKEL (reference sequence). CDR3 DNA: TGTGCCAGCAGCCAAGCTGGAAGGAGCTACACCTTC. The encoded protein is CASSQAGRSYTF.

This clonotype was detected only a few times. The rearrangement uses TRBV9 and TRBJ1-2; possibly TRBD1 for D (6 bases). In germline, CDR1 is SGDLS, CDR2 YYNGEE. The CDR3 extends over 15 amino acids. V gave up 0 bases and J gave up 7 bases, with 16 bases separating them. CDR3 DNA: TGTGCCAGCAGCGTAGAGGTCAGGGGATCGAGTGGCTACACCTTC. It specifies CASSVEVRGSSGYTF.

The sample holds many counts of this clonotype. The rearrangement joins TRBV6-6 to TRBJ2-3; 7 nucleotides align to TRBD2. J gave up 4 bases and V 2 bases, and 6 bases lay outside the gene matches. CDR1 and CDR2 (germline): MNHNY, SVGAGI (reference sequence). The CDR3 totals 15 residues. Written as DNA, the CDR3 is TGTGCCAGCAGTTACCGGGGGGTTTGGGCAGATACGCAGTATTTT. It encodes CASSYRGVWADTQYF.

The chain has TRBV7-9 and TRBJ2-2; TRBD2 agrees at 13 bases. There are 18 residues in the CDR3. Germline V gives CDR1 SEHNR, CDR2 FQNEAQ (reference sequence). V lost 2 bases and J lost 1; bases outside the gene matches: 4. CDR3 sequence: CASSLIRLAGGNTGELFF. The CDR3 nucleotides are TGTGCCAGCAGCTTAATCCGACTAGCGGGAGGGAACACCGGGGAGCTGTTTTTT. Together with reference TRBV7-9 and TRBJ2-2, the CDR3 gives the full variable domain: DTGVSQNPRHKITKRGQNVTFRCDPISEHNRLYWYRQTLGQGPEFLTYFQNEAQLEKSRLLSDRFSAERPKGSFSTLEIQRTEQGDSAMYLCASSLIRLAGGNTGELFFGEGSRLTVL.

The chain employs TRBV6-1 and TRBJ2-2; 7 nucleotides align to TRBD1. V was pared by 7 bases and J by 7 bases, with 12 bases of the junction left unmatched. The CDR3 consists of 15 residues. CDR1 is MNHNS and CDR2 is SASEGT in the germline V gene. CDR3 in amino acids: CASIAFGQASGELFF. As DNA, the CDR3 is TGTGCCAGCATCGCGTTCGGACAGGCGAGCGGGGAGCTGTTTTTT.

This clonotype was recorded many times. J is TRBJ1-4 and V is TRBV5-1; no clear D. CDR1 SGHRS and CDR2 YFSETQ come from the germline V gene. The germline V and J ends were trimmed by 4 bases and 4 bases, with 11 bases remaining between them. The CDR3 is made up of 14 amino acids. CDR3 DNA sequence: TGCGCCAGCAGCCCCGGCGGGGTTAATGAAAAACTGTTTTTT. As protein: CASSPGGVNEKLFF.

This clonotype was detected a few times. Written as DNA, the CDR3 is TGTGCCACAGGGGGTTATAGCAATCAGCCCCAGCATTTT. Translating it yields CATGGYSNQPQHF. This rearrangement joins TRBV6-1 to TRBJ1-5; 7 bases align to TRBD1. Germline CDR1 is MNHNS and CDR2 is SASEGT. J lost 0 bases, V lost 10 bases, and 3 bases had no gene match. The CDR3 is 13 amino acids.

There are many counts of this clonotype. The CDR3 here is CASSSATGGQYF. CDR3 DNA sequence: TGTGCCAGCAGCTCCGCCACCGGTGGGCAGTACTTC. The rearrangement joins TRBV11-1 to TRBJ2-7, with no clear D. CDR3 length equals 12 residues. The V end lost 4 bases, the J end lost 9 bases, and 13 bases lay between the germline ends. CDR1 and CDR2 (germline): SGHAT, FQDESV (reference sequence).

The rearrangement links TRBV4-1 to TRBJ2-3, with TRBD1 as a possible D gene (5 bases). Germline loops: CDR1 MGHRA, CDR2 YSYEKL. The length of the CDR3 is 14 residues. Trimming took off 1 base at V and 4 bases at J, with 9 bases between the two ends. As DNA, the CDR3 is TGCGCCAGCAGCCAAGGGGGCCCCCCAGATACGCAGTATTTT. Its protein product is CASSQGGPPDTQYF.

This clonotype showed up just a few times. The chain links TRBV5-1 to TRBJ2-7; TRBD1 matches at 12 bases. The CDR3 is made up of 15 amino acids. Germline loops: CDR1 SGHRS, CDR2 YFSETQ. V lost 5 bases and J lost 5; bases outside the gene matches: 8. DNA of the CDR3: TGCGCCAGCAGTTACCGGGACAGGGGGCCAGACGAGCAGTACTTC. Its translation is CASSYRDRGPDEQYF.

This clonotype was counted only a few times. This chain joins TRBV12-3 or TRBV12-4 and TRBJ2-2; 13 nucleotides match TRBD2. The CDR3 consists of 15 residues. Trimming at V came to 4 bases and at J to 6 bases, leaving 2 bases not matched to a gene. The CDR3 reads CASSSLAGGAGELFF. CDR3 DNA sequence: TGTGCCAGCAGTTCACTAGCGGGAGGGGCCGGGGAGCTGTTTTTT.